Below are 10 T cell receptor beta chains sequenced from a single sample in a study of blood T cells in healthy people across ages. Through a sample-barcoded 5' primer and a J-beta primer mix, a second PCR was run for 7 to 11 cycles. TCRdb independently ran MiXCR on the 5' RACE reads; one entry per CDR3 protein. The sample lists approximately 1,000,000 distinct CDR3 sequences, over 35% seen once, with over 15% in the top ten. The sample comprised blood. The receptors here all came from a woman aged 60-75 years in good health.

Only a few counts were recorded for this clonotype. This chain links TRBV7-8 with TRBJ2-1; 12 bases match TRBD2. The CDR3 is 15 residues long. With V trimmed by 7 bases and J by 9 bases, 10 bases remained unmatched. From germline, CDR1 is SGHVS and CDR2 FQNEAQ. DNA of the CDR3: TGTGCCAGCATCGCACGACTAGCGGGAGATTCTGAGCAGTTCTTC. Translating it yields CASIARLAGDSEQFF.

This chain joins TRBV28 and TRBJ2-7; D is perhaps TRBD2 (6 bases). The germline V and J ends were trimmed by 7 bases and 7 bases, with 26 bases remaining between them. Germline V lookup: CDR1 MDHEN, CDR2 SYDVKM. The length of the CDR3 is 16 residues. CDR3 sequence: CASTSPARTKGREQYF. Here the CDR3 DNA reads TGTGCCAGCACCTCACCGGCTAGGACTAAGGGTAGGGAGCAGTACTTC.

This clonotype occurred a few times. J is TRBJ2-7 and V is TRBV6-5; TRBD2 matches 7 bases. After removal of 2 bases from V and 4 bases from J, the junction contained 5 bases not matched to a gene. Germline values: CDR1 MNHEY, CDR2 SVGAGI. This CDR3 is 14 amino acids long. This chain's CDR3 is CASSYERGLYEQYF. As DNA, the CDR3 is TGTGCCAGCAGTTACGAGCGGGGCCTGTACGAGCAGTACTTC.

The genes are TRBV5-1 and TRBJ2-5; 7 bases are shared with TRBD2. With the DNA end fitting TRBJ2-4 better, the J assignment may be wrong. The CDR3 runs 18 residues. Germline loops: CDR1 SGHRS, CDR2 YFSETQ. The CDR3 sequence: CASSLMTGGLGAKNIQYF. Written as DNA, the CDR3 is TGCGCCAGCAGCTTGATGACGGGGGGTCTGGGAGCCAAAAACATTCAGTACTTC.

This clonotype appeared a few times. This chain joins TRBV11-2 and TRBJ2-3; possibly TRBD2 for D (5 bases). The CDR3 covers 13 residues. The V end lost 1 base, the J end lost 5 bases, and 7 bases lay between the germline ends. Germline assignment: CDR1 SGHAT and CDR2 FQNNGV. The chain's CDR3 is CASSLGTGDTQYF. The CDR3 region has the DNA TGTGCCAGCAGCTTAGGGACTGGAGATACGCAGTATTTT.

The chain uses TRBV15 and TRBJ2-5; 8 bases match TRBD2. Per germline, CDR1 LNHNV and CDR2 YYDKDF (reference sequence). Trimming removed 8 bases from V and 11 bases from J; junction bases left unmatched: 19. CDR3 size: 15 residues. The CDR3 coding sequence is TGTGCCACCGGGGTGAGTAGCGGGATTAGGAATGAGCAGTACTTC. As protein: CATGVSSGIRNEQYF.

The rearrangement uses TRBV7-2 and TRBJ1-1; 9 bases match TRBD1. This CDR3 is built from 17 residues. The germline V gene encodes CDR1 SGHTA and CDR2 FQGNSA. V gave up 5 bases and J gave up 3 bases; unmatched junction bases: 13. The chain's CDR3 is CASSATGQGSMYTEAFF. The DNA of the CDR3 is TGTGCCAGCAGCGCTACGGGACAGGGTAGCATGTACACTGAAGCTTTCTTT.

The rearrangement joins TRBV21-1 to TRBJ1-2; the D segment call TRBD1 is taken from the table without a DNA check. TRBV21-1 is a pseudogene segment. CDR3 length: 15 residues. CDR3: CASSSGTGGHYGYTF. In DNA, the CDR3 is TGTGCCAGTTCCTCCGGGACAGGGGGCCACTATGGCTACACCTTC.

This clonotype was seen a few times. This chain joins TRBV28 and TRBJ2-7; no clear D gene. CDR3 length: 14 residues. Germline lookup yields CDR1 MDHEN and CDR2 SYDVKM. V was clipped by 8 bases and J by 0 bases, with 14 bases between them. CDR3 DNA: TGTGCCAGCTATGAAGGGTCTAGCTCCTACGAGCAGTACTTC. Translating it yields CASYEGSSSYEQYF.

This chain connects TRBV7-7 to TRBJ2-5; 9 bases agree with TRBD1. After removal of 3 bases from V and 4 bases from J, the junction contained 9 bases not matched to a gene. Per germline, CDR1 SSHAT and CDR2 FNYEAQ (reference sequence). CDR3 length equals 16 residues. CDR3 nucleotide sequence: TGTGCCAGCAGCTTGAGGGGACAGGGAGGCGGAGAGACCCAGTACTTC. The encoded protein is CASSLRGQGGGETQYF. Full variable domain (outside the CDR3, taken from reference TRBV7-7 and TRBJ2-5): GAGVSQSPRYKVTKRGQDVTLRCDPISSHATLYWYQQALGQGPEFLTYFNYEAQPDKSGLPSDRFSAERPEGSISTLTIQRTEQRDSAMYRCASSLRGQGGGETQYFGPGTRLLVL.